This TCR beta chain came from a study of blood T cell repertoires in COVID-19. At the level of the study: From the United States, Italy and Spain came samples of acute and convalescent COVID-19. T cells, B-cell-depleted T cells, or PBMCs supplied cDNA or gDNA.

Per the germline V gene, CDR1 is LNHDA and CDR2 is SQIVND (reference sequence). V shed 11 bases and J shed 0 bases, with 14 bases lying between them. This CDR3 contains 14 residues. Methods used by the authors: Quantification of nucleated cells was approximated via reference gene primer amplification. Clones were sequenced by immunoSEQ multiplex PCR, and TCRdb holds only the in-frame ones, with some missing. The V and J calls and clone size were taken over from that table, and D and trimming were inferred from the DNA. The table includes about 140,000 clones, about 87% detected once. This TCR was sampled from a woman between 50 and 59 years old with active or convalescent COVID-19. The rearrangement uses TRBV19 and TRBJ1-5; D is uncertain. Material for sequencing was peripheral blood. The CDR3 nucleotides are TGTGCCGCTTGGGCGGCGGGTAGCAATCAGCCCCAGCATTTT. This sequence encodes CAAWAAGSNQPQHF.